This TCR beta chain was retrieved from a study of blood T cells in healthy people across ages (dated by TCRdb to about 2015). With regard to the full study: In model experiments, roughly one uniquely barcoded TCR beta cDNA molecule per two T cells was captured by template switching. To avoid experimental bias, donors of different ages were spread randomly across the sequencing lanes. Two additional independent replicas of 1 million unique cDNA reads from the same blood draw were analyzed for two donors (one aged 18 to 30 and one aged 80 or older). Four age groups were formed from the donors: young (average approximately 17 years), middle-aged (around 37), aged (about 62) and long-lived (more than 75). Using deep sequencing normalized with unique cDNA molecular identifiers, the study measured how TCR beta repertoire diversity changes with age. General conclusions and limits of the study: Estimates of total diversity based on one million sequenced T cells were considered lower bounds and underestimates. Because donor CMV infection status was unknown, age-related changes in expanded clonotypes were potentially confounded. The percentage of naive T cells measured by flow cytometry correlated strongly with observed TCR beta diversity. As age increased, observed TCR beta diversity per million T cells dropped in a roughly linear way, and a significant reduction was already evident by age 40. Conclusive comparison of naive and antigen-experienced compartments was prevented by the profiling of bulk unsorted PBMCs. Compared with the aged group, the long-lived group had more naive CD4+ T cells, fewer expanded clones and increased TCR diversity, a pattern suggesting age selection.

Systemically healthy Caucasian individuals from Russia, around 39 in total and aged about 6 to 100 years, were included as donors. Each donor gave 8 to 10 milliliters of peripheral blood, drawn into EDTA-treated Vacutainer tubes. Ficoll-Paque density-gradient centrifugation was used to isolate PBMCs, with at least 7 million obtained per sample. Total RNA, at least 6 micrograms per sample, was extracted from PBMCs with Trizol reagent. For every donor, an aliquot of PBMCs went through flow cytometry to measure the percentages of naive CD45RAhigh/CD27high T cells. In this sample, this clonotype turned up a few times. The specificity of this receptor is unknown. Within one base of it there is no much larger clone, and no base qualities were kept. Library preparation used 5' RACE. The instrument was an Illumina HiSeq 2500. The second PCR ran for about 6 to 11 cycles and used a J-beta primer mix along with a sample-barcoded 5' primer. A unique molecular identifier was introduced onto each TCR beta cDNA molecule by a template-switch 5' adaptor carrying 12 random nucleotides. Each sample yielded at least 2.5 million CDR3-containing paired-end reads. First-strand cDNA synthesis was performed from all RNA using the Mint cDNA synthesis kit, with priming by a TRBC-specific oligonucleotide. After uracil-DNA glycosylase treatment, a first 18-cycle PCR used universal primers M1SS and BC2_uni_R on all cDNA. The authors' pipeline ran thus. For normalization, 1 million high-quality reads, each with a distinct molecular identifier, were randomly selected from each sample. Reads sharing molecular identifiers were discarded rather than binned into consensus sequences. MiTCR, with a Q25 quality threshold and the strictest error-elimination algorithm, was used for CDR3 identification, clonotype clustering and error correction. A nonparametric unseen species model using Euler transformation provided a lower-bound estimate of total TCR beta diversity. Starting from the raw public reads, TCRdb applied fastp trimming at Q25, assembled clones with MiXCR and retained in-frame beta chains. Every CDR3 protein is listed once, alongside the most common genes and DNA of its rows. The V and J calls reflect TCRdb's pipeline rather than the authors' work. This sample holds about 1.7 million distinct CDR3 sequences; about 30% were observed only once. Roughly 8% of the sample lies in the top ten.

CDR1 SEHNR and CDR2 FQNEAQ were looked up in the germline V gene (reference sequence). The germline V and J ends show losses of 5 bases and 3 bases respectively, and no gene match explains 6 bases of the junction. There are 14 amino acids in the CDR3, from cysteine to phenylalanine inclusive. Only the CDR3 part of the read is kept: 42 bases, read in frame from the first base. Material: blood. The sequence was collected from a woman in her thirties in good health. The chain links TRBV7-9 with TRBJ1-2, with TRBD1 matching 7 junction bases. DNA sequence: TGTGCCAGCAGCACTACAGGGGTTGACTATGGCTACACCTTC. It codes for CASSTTGVDYGYTF.